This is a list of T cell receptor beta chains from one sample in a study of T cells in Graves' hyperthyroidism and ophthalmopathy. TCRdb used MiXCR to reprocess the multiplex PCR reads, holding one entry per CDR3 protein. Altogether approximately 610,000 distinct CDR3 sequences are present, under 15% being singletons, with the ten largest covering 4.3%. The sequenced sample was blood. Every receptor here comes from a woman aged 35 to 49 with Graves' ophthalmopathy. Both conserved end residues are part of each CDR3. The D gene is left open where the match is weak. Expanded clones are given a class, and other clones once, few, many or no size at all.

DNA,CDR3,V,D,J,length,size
TGCGCCAGCAGCTGGACAACAGGGTACGAGCAGTACTTC,CASSWTTGYEQYF,TRBV5-1,-,TRBJ2-7,13,many
TGTGCCAGCAGTTACGACTCGACCACAGATACGCAGTATTTT,CASSYDSTTDTQYF,TRBV6-2/TRBV6-3,-,TRBJ2-3,14,many
TGTGCCAGCAGTTTTGAAACCGACCATAACTATGGCTACACCTTC,CASSFETDHNYGYTF,TRBV28,-,TRBJ1-2,15,many
TGCAGTGCTTATAATTCGAGCGGGGCCACCGGGGAGCTGTTTTTT,CSAYNSSGATGELFF,TRBV20-1,TRBD2,TRBJ2-2,15,many
TGTGCCAGTAGTATGCAAGGAACCACTGAAGCTTTCTTT,CASSMQGTTEAFF,TRBV19,-,TRBJ1-1,13,once
TGCAGTGCTAGGAAGGGCACTAGCGAACCCTTTTACGAGCAGTACTTC,CSARKGTSEPFYEQYF,TRBV20-1,TRBD2,TRBJ2-7,16,few
TGTGCCAGCCGGGGACTAGGACTCTACGAGCAGTACTTC,CASRGLGLYEQYF,TRBV28,TRBD2,TRBJ2-7,13,many
TGCAGTGCTAGAGGAATGGACGTGAAGCCTGAAGCTTTCTTT,CSARGMDVKPEAFF,TRBV20-1,-,TRBJ1-1,14,many
TGCGCCAGCAGCTTGGGGGGGGCACAGGGAGATGGCTACACCTTC,CASSLGGAQGDGYTF,TRBV5-1,-,TRBJ1-2,15,-
TGCAGTGCTAGCAAGACAGGGAAAGTTATGAACACTGAAGCTTTCTTT,CSASKTGKVMNTEAFF,TRBV20-1,TRBD1,TRBJ1-1,16,many
TGCAGCGTTGAACCCTCCACCCACTATGGCTACACCTTC,CSVEPSTHYGYTF,TRBV29-1,-,TRBJ1-2,13,many